These 27 T cell receptor beta chains were sequenced from one sample in a study of T cell responses to AZD1222 COVID-19 vaccine. TCRdb's table, derived via immunoSEQ multiplex PCR, lists solely in-frame clones and lacks some. This table holds about 150,000 clones, 89% found once. Sequencing used peripheral blood, obtained on day 0 of AZD1222 vaccination. The receptors stem from an adult in good health.

Written as DNA, the CDR3 is TGCGCCAGCAGCTTCTACAGGGGATCAGGGGAGACCCAGTACTTC. This gives the protein CASSFYRGSGETQYF. The chain has TRBV5-1 and TRBJ2-5; TRBD1 matches 7 bases. This CDR3 contains 15 residues. Germline assignment: CDR1 SGHRS and CDR2 YFSETQ. With 2 bases clipped from V and 5 bases from J, the junction kept 9 bases outside the gene matches.

This chain joins TRBV6-4 and TRBJ2-1; 10 nucleotides agree with TRBD2. V shed 6 bases, J shed 8 bases, and the junction held 10 bases outside the gene matches. CDR3 length: 15 amino acids. Germline assignment: CDR1 MRHNA and CDR2 SNTAGT. CDR3 coding DNA: TGTGCCAGCAGCGACCTAGCGGGAGTTGCCTATGAGCAGTTCTTC. Translating it yields CASSDLAGVAYEQFF.

The CDR3 DNA sequence: TGTGCCAGCAGTTTATACACAGGGGCCCCCGGGGAGCTGTTTTTT. Translation: CASSLYTGAPGELFF. The chain joins TRBV28 to TRBJ2-2; TRBD1 matches 7 bases. Per germline, CDR1 MDHEN and CDR2 SYDVKM. J gave up 6 bases and V 1 base, and 5 bases lay outside the gene matches. The CDR3 loop spans 15 amino acids.

The rearrangement links TRBV7-9 to TRBJ1-2; 8 nucleotides agree with TRBD1. The CDR3 length is 13 residues. Germline CDR1 SEHNR, CDR2 FQNEAQ (reference sequence). V lost 2 bases to trimming and J lost 10 bases; unmatched junction nucleotides: 6. The CDR3, as DNA: TGTGCCAGCAGCTTAACTCAGGGGGCTGACTACACCTTC. Translated: CASSLTQGADYTF.

The chain links TRBV5-4 to TRBJ2-7; 8 bases align to TRBD2. The V and J ends lost 0 bases and 6 bases, in that order; junction bases with no gene match: 5. Germline CDR1 and CDR2: SGHNT and YYREEE (reference sequence). This CDR3 spans 14 amino acids. CDR3 sequence: CASSLDGRGAEQYF. The CDR3, as DNA: TGTGCCAGCAGCTTGGATGGGCGGGGGGCCGAGCAGTACTTC.

Only a few counts were recorded for this clone. The chain combines TRBV15 with TRBJ2-2; 8 positions match TRBD1. The V gene end was trimmed by 3 bases and the J gene end by 7 bases; junction bases not matched to a gene: 10. CDR3 size: 16 residues. Germline values: CDR1 LNHNV, CDR2 YYDKDF (reference sequence). CDR3 protein: CATSRADRVELGELFF. In DNA form, the CDR3 reads TGTGCCACCAGCAGGGCGGACAGGGTTGAACTCGGGGAGCTGTTTTTT.

The chain is built from TRBV27 and TRBJ1-2; TRBD1 is a possible D gene (6 bases). CDR1 and CDR2 (germline): MNHEY, SMNVEV (reference sequence). CDR3 length: 13 amino acids. V lost 0 bases and J lost 8, with 10 bases in between. The CDR3 DNA is TGTGCCAGCAGTTTATCTGGGACATGGGGCTACACCTTC. Protein sequence: CASSLSGTWGYTF.

The V call is TRBV10-1, the J call TRBJ2-1; 8 positions match TRBD2. V lost 10 bases to trimming and J lost 2 bases; unmatched junction nucleotides: 10. CDR3 length: 15 amino acids. Germline V gene sequence: CDR1 WNHNN, CDR2 SYGVQD (reference sequence). The CDR3 spells CATRSGSDTYNEQFF. The CDR3 DNA reads as TGCGCCACCCGGAGCGGGAGTGATACCTACAATGAGCAGTTCTTC.

The chain couples TRBV27 to TRBJ2-7, with 8 bases identical to TRBD1. Germline CDR1 reads MNHEY; CDR2 reads SMNVEV (reference sequence). The CDR3 extends over 14 amino acids. V lost 2 bases to trimming and J lost 2 bases; unmatched junction nucleotides: 2. CDR3 sequence: CASSLGQGPYEQYF. The CDR3 nucleotides are TGTGCCAGCAGTTTAGGACAGGGCCCCTACGAGCAGTACTTC.

This rearrangement joins TRBV28 to TRBJ2-4; 9 bases fit TRBD1. The germline V gene has CDR1 MDHEN and CDR2 SYDVKM. V dropped 5 bases and J dropped 6; count of bases not matched to a gene: 5. The CDR3 is made up of 14 amino acids. The CDR3, as DNA: TGTGCCAGCAGTACGAGACAGGGGGGAAACATTCAGTACTTC. Translating gives CASSTRQGGNIQYF.

The CDR3 bases are TGTGCCAGCAGCTCCCAGGGGGCGCCTAATGAAAAACTGTTTTTT. The encoded protein is CASSSQGAPNEKLFF. The V call is TRBV7-6, the J call TRBJ1-4; 8 bases align to TRBD1. The length of the CDR3 is 15 residues. The V and J ends lost 4 bases and 3 bases, in that order; junction bases with no gene match: 4. From germline, CDR1 is SGHVS and CDR2 FNYEAQ.

The gene calls are TRBV7-9 and TRBJ2-3; D gene uncertain. Germline V gives CDR1 SEHNR, CDR2 FQNEAQ (reference sequence). Between the trimmed V and J ends, which lost 5 bases and 1 base, there was a span of 10 bases. This CDR3 is built from 14 residues. The CDR3 region has the DNA TGTGCCAGCAGCCCAAGTCAGGGCACAGATACGCAGTATTTT. Amino acid sequence: CASSPSQGTDTQYF.

The V call is TRBV4-1, the J call TRBJ2-2; 7 bases fit TRBD1. Germline CDR1 and CDR2: MGHRA and YSYEKL. The trim removed 4 bases at V and 0 bases at J, leaving 5 bases unmatched. This CDR3 contains 16 residues. The CDR3 DNA follows: TGCGCCAGCAGCCGTCAAGGGACAGCGAACACCGGGGAGCTGTTTTTT. Protein product: CASSRQGTANTGELFF.

This rearrangement joins TRBV27 to TRBJ2-2, with D possibly matching TRBD1 (5 bases). V was trimmed by 3 bases and J by 4 bases, leaving 9 bases between them. There are 14 residues in the CDR3. From germline, CDR1 is MNHEY and CDR2 SMNVEV (reference sequence). The CDR3: CASSFQGSTGELFF. The CDR3 DNA follows: TGTGCCAGCAGTTTCCAGGGTTCCACCGGGGAGCTGTTTTTT.

The gene calls are TRBV9 and TRBJ2-1; 7 positions match TRBD2. The V gene's germline CDR1 is SGDLS and CDR2 YYNGEE. V trimming: 6 bases; J trimming: 7 bases; junction bases outside the gene matches: 7. This CDR3 is 13 amino acids long. The CDR3: CASNKRDGNEQFF. CDR3 coding DNA: TGTGCCAGCAATAAGCGGGATGGAAATGAGCAGTTCTTC.

The chain combines TRBV6-4 with TRBJ2-1, with 7 bases aligning to TRBD2. The germline V gene has CDR1 MRHNA and CDR2 SNTAGT. The CDR3 length is 14 residues. V was clipped by 7 bases and J by 6 bases; unmatched bases: 9. In DNA form, the CDR3 reads TGTGCCAGCACCCCGGGGGAGGGCTCCAATGAGCAGTTCTTC. Translating gives CASTPGEGSNEQFF.

This clone was recorded once. The chain joins TRBV7-9 to TRBJ2-1; TRBD2 might be the D (5 bases). Germline V CDR1 and CDR2: SEHNR, FQNEAQ (reference sequence). Between the trimmed V and J ends, which lost 4 bases and 10 bases, there was a span of 11 bases. The CDR3 extends over 12 amino acids. The CDR3, as DNA: TGTGCCAGCAGCTCAGAGGGTGGGGAGCAGTTCTTC. Translated, it gives CASSSEGGEQFF.

This chain joins TRBV15 and TRBJ2-7; 9 bases align to TRBD2. The V and J ends lost 4 bases and 6 bases, in that order; junction bases with no gene match: 19. CDR3 length equals 18 residues. Per the germline V gene, CDR1 is LNHNV and CDR2 is YYDKDF (reference sequence). Here the CDR3 DNA reads TGTGCCACCAGCACAAGAGGGAGGCGGCTAGCGGGATATATCGAGCAGTACTTC. This codes for CATSTRGRRLAGYIEQYF.

The CDR3 DNA follows: TGTGCCAGCAACAGAGCCCAGGGGGCGAACTATGGCTACACCTTC. It encodes CASNRAQGANYGYTF. This chain joins TRBV28 and TRBJ1-2; 8 nucleotides match TRBD1. CDR1 and CDR2 from the germline V gene are MDHEN and SYDVKM. The CDR3 has 15 residues. The ends lost 7 bases at V and 2 bases at J; junction bases unmatched: 9.

The V and J genes are TRBV4-1 and TRBJ2-1; D is possibly TRBD1 (6 bases). CDR1 is MGHRA, CDR2 YSYEKL, per germline. Between the trimmed V and J ends, which lost 0 bases and 2 bases, there was a span of 8 bases. The CDR3 contains 15 residues. CDR3 coding DNA: TGCGCCAGCAGCCAAGATAGGACAGCCTACAATGAGCAGTTCTTC. Translated: CASSQDRTAYNEQFF.

The CDR3 DNA is TGTGCCAGTGCCGACAGGGGGAACACTGAAGCTTTCTTT. It codes for CASADRGNTEAFF. This chain connects TRBV19 to TRBJ1-1, with 8 bases that match TRBD1. V dropped 8 bases and J dropped 1; count of bases not matched to a gene: 3. CDR3 length equals 13 residues. Per germline, CDR1 LNHDA and CDR2 SQIVND (reference sequence).

This chain links TRBV9 with TRBJ2-3, with D uncertain. Germline assignment: CDR1 SGDLS and CDR2 YYNGEE. The V end was cut by 7 bases, the J end by 3 bases, with 9 bases between. This CDR3 comprises 12 residues. CDR3: CASSAATDTQYF. The DNA for the CDR3 is TGTGCCAGCTCCGCGGCGACAGATACGCAGTATTTT.

V usage is TRBV11-2 and J usage is TRBJ2-7, with D possibly matching TRBD1 (6 bases). Germline V lookup: CDR1 SGHAT, CDR2 FQNNGV. Trimming took off 5 bases at V and 5 bases at J, with 19 bases between the two ends. This CDR3 region has 15 residues. The CDR3 loop reads CASSPLRAGADEQYF. The CDR3 region has the DNA TGTGCCAGCAGCCCGCTTAGGGCAGGGGCCGACGAGCAGTACTTC.

The chain carries TRBV7-2 and TRBJ2-1, with 8 bases aligning to TRBD2. Germline trimming cut 8 bases from V and 0 bases from J; bases unmatched to any gene: 6. The CDR3 consists of 15 residues. From germline, CDR1 is SGHTA and CDR2 FQGNSA. Here the CDR3 DNA reads TGTGCCAGCCGAAGACTAGCGAGCTCCTACAATGAGCAGTTCTTC. Its translation is CASRRLASSYNEQFF.

The chain is built from TRBV19 and TRBJ1-6; 7 bases are a match to TRBD1. V was clipped by 3 bases and J by 10 bases; unmatched bases: 6. This CDR3 spans 14 amino acids. CDR1 is LNHDA and CDR2 is SQIVND in the germline V gene (reference sequence). This chain's CDR3 is CASSMGRGASPLHF. The CDR3, as DNA: TGTGCCAGTAGTATGGGCAGGGGGGCATCACCCCTCCACTTT.

This chain joins TRBV2 and TRBJ1-4; D not certain. CDR1 is SNHLY, CDR2 FYNNEI, per germline. The CDR3 sequence is 10 residues long. Trimming shortened V by 6 bases and J by 12 bases, and 8 bases separated the two germline ends. The CDR3, as DNA: TGTGCCAGCAGGCTTAAGGAACTGTTTTTT. This gives the protein CASRLKELFF.

V usage is TRBV6-5 and J usage is TRBJ2-7; TRBD2 aligns across 7 bases. CDR3 size: 14 residues. Germline loops: CDR1 MNHEY, CDR2 SVGAGI. Germline trimming cut 5 bases from V and 0 bases from J; bases unmatched to any gene: 4. The CDR3 loop is CASSPREISYEQYF. As DNA, the CDR3 is TGTGCCAGCAGTCCGCGGGAGATCTCCTACGAGCAGTACTTC.